These 18 T cell receptor beta chains share one sample of origin, sequenced in a study of early T cells in non-severe SARS-CoV-2 infection. TCRdb re-derived calls from the 5' RACE reads in MiXCR, one entry per CDR3 protein. Altogether tens of thousands of distinct CDR3 sequences are present, over 10% being singletons, with the ten largest covering about 7.7%. What was sequenced was whole blood. The receptors stem from an adult who was a healthcare worker with PCR-confirmed SARS-CoV-2 infection or an uninfected control (not recorded which).

This clonotype has just a few counts. This chain uses TRBV7-8 with TRBJ2-1, with D possibly matching TRBD2 (6 bases). Germline V CDR1 and CDR2: SGHVS, FQNEAQ. This CDR3 is 15 amino acids long. V was pared by 6 bases and J by 6 bases, with 18 bases between. This CDR3 is CASRIRDWESNEQFF. The CDR3 coding sequence is TGTGCCAGCAGGATAAGGGACTGGGAGAGCAATGAGCAGTTCTTC.

The chain carries TRBV6-6 and TRBJ2-5; D unresolved. Germline loops: CDR1 MNHNY, CDR2 SVGAGI (reference sequence). This CDR3 contains 11 residues. V gave up 4 bases and J gave up 4 bases, with 4 bases separating them. CDR3 coding DNA: TGTGCCAGCAGTTCAACAGAGACCCAGTACTTC. Translated: CASSSTETQYF.

This clonotype was recorded a few times. The CDR3 loop reads CSARDPGQGDLSEQYF. Written as DNA, the CDR3 is TGCAGTGCTAGAGATCCGGGACAGGGAGACCTTAGCGAGCAGTACTTC. V gene TRBV20-1 combines with J gene TRBJ2-7; 9 bases are shared with TRBD1. Germline trimming cut 0 bases from V and 6 bases from J; bases unmatched to any gene: 12. Germline V CDR1 and CDR2: DFQATT, SNEGSKA (reference sequence). The CDR3 contains 16 residues.

There are many counts of this clonotype. The chain recombines TRBV28 with TRBJ2-7; D not certain. From germline, CDR1 is MDHEN and CDR2 SYDVKM. V was clipped by 5 bases and J by 4 bases, with 3 bases between them. The CDR3 is 10 amino acids. CDR3 DNA: TGTGCCAGCAGTGGATACGAGCAGTACTTC. It encodes CASSGYEQYF.

In its sample, this clonotype was seen many times. This rearrangement joins TRBV19 to TRBJ2-6; 8 bases are a match to TRBD1. Trimming removed 6 bases from V and 3 bases from J; junction bases left unmatched: 7. Germline CDR1 is LNHDA and CDR2 is SQIVND (reference sequence). CDR3 size: 16 residues. CDR3 region: CASSRQGAGGANVLTF. In DNA, the CDR3 is TGTGCCAGTAGCCGGCAGGGGGCTGGTGGGGCCAACGTCCTGACTTTC.

This clonotype was counted ten times or more. This chain joins TRBV19 and TRBJ2-1; 9 bases map to TRBD2. Germline loops: CDR1 LNHDA, CDR2 SQIVND (reference sequence). This CDR3 is 13 amino acids long. V was pared by 10 bases and J by 8 bases, with 9 bases of the junction left unmatched. The DNA of the CDR3 is TGTGCCATCTCGGAGGGCGGGAGGGATGAGCAGTTCTTC. This gives the protein CAISEGGRDEQFF.

V gene TRBV7-2 combines with J gene TRBJ1-1; D gene uncertain. Germline V CDR1 and CDR2: SGHTA, FQGNSA. V shed 4 bases and J shed 9 bases, with 18 bases lying between them. The CDR3 has 14 residues. The DNA of the CDR3 is TGTGCCAGCAGCTCCCCCCCCCGGGGAGACAAAGCTTTCTTT. Encoded protein: CASSSPPRGDKAFF.

The CDR3 protein is CVGNHGYMNTEAFF. DNA of the CDR3: TGTGTGGGGAATCATGGATACATGAACACTGAAGCTTTCTTT. V usage is TRBV30 and J usage is TRBJ1-1; D remains ambiguous. The CDR3 sequence is 14 residues long. Germline loops: CDR1 GTSNPN, CDR2 SVGIG (reference sequence). Full variable domain (rest looked up from reference TRBV30 and TRBJ1-1): SQTIHQWPATLVQPVGSPLSLECTVEGTSNPNLYWYRQAAGRGLQLLFYSVGIGQISSEVPQNLSASRPQDRQFILSSKKLLLSDSGFYLCVGNHGYMNTEAFFGQGTRLTVV.

This clonotype occurred a few times. V is TRBV6-5 and J is TRBJ2-3, with D uncertain. The CDR3 loop spans 13 amino acids. Trimming removed 7 bases at V and 3 bases at J, with 11 bases between. CDR1 and CDR2 from the germline V gene are MNHEY and SVGAGI. The CDR3 spells CASIDSSTDTQYF. Written as DNA, the CDR3 is TGTGCCAGCATCGACTCCAGTACAGATACGCAGTATTTT.

This clonotype came up many times. This rearrangement joins TRBV20-1 to TRBJ2-4; 8 bases match TRBD2. Per germline, CDR1 DFQATT and CDR2 SNEGSKA (reference sequence). V trimming: 0 bases; J trimming: 0 bases; junction bases outside the gene matches: 13. The CDR3 is 19 amino acids. In DNA, the CDR3 is TGCAGTGCTAGAGAAATTACCACGGGAGGGGGTCTAGCCAAAAACATTCAGTACTTC. Residues: CSAREITTGGGLAKNIQYF.

Many counts were recorded for this clonotype. The rearrangement links TRBV7-6 to TRBJ2-7; the match to TRBD1 covers 8 bases. Germline V lookup: CDR1 SGHVS, CDR2 FNYEAQ. The CDR3 has 15 residues. V dropped 3 bases and J dropped 6; count of bases not matched to a gene: 10. CDR3 bases: TGTGCCAGCAGCTTTCACCACGACAGGGGCGGCGAGCAGTACTTC. This translates into CASSFHHDRGGEQYF.

Only a few counts were recorded for this clonotype. This chain links TRBV2 with TRBJ2-2; the match to TRBD1 covers 7 bases. The germline gives CDR1 SNHLY, CDR2 FYNNEI. V shed 8 bases, J shed 6 bases, and the junction held 6 bases outside the gene matches. This CDR3 has 13 amino acids. CDR3: CASLTGTAGELFF. In DNA form, the CDR3 reads TGTGCCAGCCTGACAGGGACCGCCGGGGAGCTGTTTTTT.

The chain combines TRBV27 with TRBJ2-7; unclear D gene. Germline lookup yields CDR1 MNHEY and CDR2 SMNVEV (reference sequence). This CDR3 has 14 amino acids. The ends were cut back, 5 bases at V and 4 bases at J, with 15 bases in the middle. CDR3 bases: TGTGCCAGCAGTGGGGAACCGGGCCGTTACGAGCAGTACTTC. Protein: CASSGEPGRYEQYF.

This clonotype was observed many times. The rearrangement joins TRBV29-1 to TRBJ2-7, with 10 bases lining up with TRBD1. The CDR3 sequence is 16 residues long. V was pared by 5 bases and J by 0 bases, with 10 bases of the junction left unmatched. From germline, CDR1 is SQVTM and CDR2 ANQGSEA. The CDR3 protein is CSVRQGAFSSSYEQYF. Written as DNA, the CDR3 is TGCAGCGTTAGACAGGGGGCATTCAGTAGCTCCTACGAGCAGTACTTC.

The chain uses TRBV11-1 and TRBJ2-3; D not certain. Trimming shortened V by 2 bases and J by 4 bases, and 19 bases separated the two germline ends. Germline values: CDR1 SGHAT, CDR2 FQDESV (reference sequence). The CDR3 runs 17 residues. The chain's CDR3 is CASSLNIGEAVADTQYF. CDR3 DNA sequence: TGTGCCAGCAGCTTAAATATCGGTGAGGCGGTCGCAGATACGCAGTATTTT.

Ten or more counts support this clonotype. The V call is TRBV6-1, the J call TRBJ2-7, with D perhaps TRBD1 or TRBD2 (5 bases each). In germline, CDR1 is MNHNS, CDR2 SASEGT. Trimming stripped 4 bases from V and 0 bases from J, with 22 bases between. This CDR3 has 18 amino acids. Here the CDR3 reads CASSVSGLNLGGSYEQYF. The CDR3 nucleotides read TGTGCCAGCAGTGTCTCCGGCCTAAATCTTGGGGGCTCCTACGAGCAGTACTTC.

The chain recombines TRBV29-1 with TRBJ2-7; no clear D gene. Germline V gives CDR1 SQVTM, CDR2 ANQGSEA. V lost 4 bases and J 3 bases, leaving 7 bases between the germline ends. The length of the CDR3 is 11 residues. This chain's CDR3 is CSVVRNYEQYF. The CDR3 DNA is TGCAGCGTTGTACGGAACTACGAGCAGTACTTC.

This clonotype has more than one count but fewer than ten. The rearrangement joins TRBV29-1 to TRBJ2-7; D is perhaps TRBD1 (6 bases). Germline values: CDR1 SQVTM, CDR2 ANQGSEA. Trimming shortened V by 6 bases and J by 0 bases, and 18 bases separated the two germline ends. This CDR3 spans 15 amino acids. CDR3 in DNA: TGCAGCGTGAAGCTCGGTACAGGGCCCTCCTACGAGCAGTACTTC. Amino acids: CSVKLGTGPSYEQYF.